Each of the 31 T cell receptor beta chains below was sequenced from the same sample in a study of shared clonotypes between healthy human individuals. Terminally differentiated effector memory CD45RA+ cells were left out of the naive CD8 fraction, which was CD45RO-negative and positively selected for CCR7. Assay used: immunoSEQ multiplex PCR; TCRdb lists only in-frame clones, some missing. This sample has some 1,900,000 clones, with 85% to 95% found just once. Sequencing was carried out using naive CD8+ T cells sorted from blood. The receptors come from a man younger than 35 in good health.

The chain links TRBV11-2 to TRBJ2-1; no reliable D call. Germline-derived CDR1 and CDR2 are SGHAT and FQNNGV. The V end was cut by 1 base, the J end by 9 bases, with 7 bases between. The CDR3 is 12 residues long. The CDR3 coding sequence is TGTGCCAGCAGCTTAGCCTGGGGTGAGCAGTTCTTC. As protein: CASSLAWGEQFF.

A word on this clone: Other DNA sequences in this sample translate to the same CDR3. The genes are TRBV2 and TRBJ2-5; no definite D call. Germline V gives CDR1 SNHLY, CDR2 FYNNEI. This CDR3 spans 11 amino acids. V gave up 1 base and J gave up 5 bases, with 2 bases separating them. The DNA of the CDR3 is TGTGCCAGCAGTGAAGTTGAGACCCAGTACTTC. Translation gives CASSEVETQYF.

J is TRBJ2-3 and V is TRBV5-6; D gene ambiguous. The CDR3 is made up of 14 amino acids. Per germline, CDR1 SGHDT and CDR2 YYEEEE. V shed 0 bases and J shed 6 bases, with 11 bases lying between them. CDR3 bases: TGTGCCAGCAGCTTGGGTCACAGTCTGGATACGCAGTATTTT. It translates to CASSLGHSLDTQYF.

This chain uses TRBV13 with TRBJ2-1; TRBD2 is a possible D gene (5 bases). The CDR3 contains 16 residues. The ends were cut back, 1 base at V and 5 bases at J, with 15 bases in the middle. In germline, CDR1 is PRHDT, CDR2 FYEKMQ (reference sequence). CDR3 DNA: TGTGCCAGCAGCTTAGTTTTTGAGGGTCTCGACAATGAGCAGTTCTTC. This translates into CASSLVFEGLDNEQFF.

This chain links TRBV7-8 with TRBJ2-1; 13 positions agree with TRBD2. Germline V gene data show CDR1 as SGHVS and CDR2 as FQNEAQ. There are 16 residues in the CDR3. Trimming took 5 bases from V and 4 from J; bases not matched to a gene: 5. The CDR3 loop is CASSHGLAGVYNEQFF. CDR3 sequence (DNA): TGTGCCAGCAGCCATGGACTAGCGGGGGTATACAATGAGCAGTTCTTC.

This clone came up once. The chain employs TRBV10-3 and TRBJ1-5; D perhaps matches TRBD1 (5 bases). The CDR3 contains 15 residues. V lost 8 bases to trimming and J lost 5 bases, with 19 bases between them. Germline CDR1 and CDR2: ENHRY and SYGVKD. CDR3 residues: CAISFTGRADQPQHF. DNA of the CDR3: TGTGCCATCTCCTTTACGGGCAGGGCCGATCAGCCCCAGCATTTT.

The chain employs TRBV5-1 and TRBJ1-5, with D possibly matching TRBD1 (5 bases). This CDR3 is 10 amino acids long. V was cut by 9 bases and J by 9 bases, with 10 bases left in between. Germline V lookup: CDR1 SGHRS, CDR2 YFSETQ. The CDR3 DNA reads TGCGCCACCGAGGGGTGGCCCCAGCATTTT. Its protein product is CATEGWPQHF. Together with reference TRBV5-1 and TRBJ1-5, the CDR3 gives the full variable domain: KAGVTQTPRYLIKTRGQQVTLSCSPISGHRSVSWYQQTPGQGLQFLFEYFSETQRNKGNFPGRFSGRQFSNSRSEMNVSTLELGDSALYLCATEGWPQHFGDGTRLSIL.

The chain links TRBV10-1 to TRBJ2-7, with 10 bases lining up with TRBD1. The CDR3 loop spans 15 amino acids. The ends lost 3 bases at V and 7 bases at J; junction bases unmatched: 9. CDR1 and CDR2 from the germline V gene are WNHNN and SYGVQD (reference sequence). CDR3 in amino acids: CASSDPGQGSVEQYF. The CDR3 nucleotides are TGCGCCAGCAGTGATCCGGGACAGGGGAGTGTAGAGCAGTACTTC.

This clone was counted only a few times. Additional DNA sequences in this sample encode the identical CDR3. The rearrangement uses TRBV6-5 and TRBJ2-2; 8 bases map to TRBD1. V gave up 2 bases and J gave up 6 bases; unmatched junction bases: 2. Germline CDR1 MNHEY, CDR2 SVGAGI. The length of the CDR3 is 14 residues. The CDR3 is CASSYGQGAGELFF. The CDR3 DNA follows: TGTGCCAGCAGTTACGGACAGGGAGCCGGGGAGCTGTTTTTT.

The rearrangement joins TRBV6-5 to TRBJ1-2; the D is unclear. This CDR3 is 16 amino acids long. Trimming pared 0 bases from V and 3 bases from J, leaving 14 bases between. Germline V lookup: CDR1 MNHEY, CDR2 SVGAGI. In DNA, the CDR3 is TGTGCCAGCAGTTACTCGAGTCGGAACGGAGACTATGGCTACACCTTC. This gives the protein CASSYSSRNGDYGYTF.

V gene TRBV9 combines with J gene TRBJ2-3, with D possibly TRBD2 on 5 matching bases. V was clipped by 4 bases and J by 3 bases, with 21 bases between them. Germline loops: CDR1 SGDLS, CDR2 YYNGEE. This CDR3 comprises 17 residues. CDR3 protein: CASSPNGPADITDTQYF. DNA for the CDR3: TGTGCCAGCAGCCCGAACGGCCCAGCGGATATAACAGATACGCAGTATTTT.

The rearrangement joins TRBV27 to TRBJ2-7; D may match TRBD1 or TRBD2 (5 bases each). This CDR3 region has 16 residues. The germline V gene encodes CDR1 MNHEY and CDR2 SMNVEV (reference sequence). Trimming left V 5 bases short and J 1 base short, with 18 bases between. The CDR3 protein is CASSPTRDVGSYEQYF. For the CDR3, the DNA is TGTGCCAGCAGTCCCACCCGGGACGTCGGGTCCTACGAGCAGTACTTC.

V is TRBV19 and J is TRBJ1-1; 7 bases are shared with TRBD1. The CDR3 loop spans 14 amino acids. Germline loops: CDR1 LNHDA, CDR2 SQIVND (reference sequence). With 5 bases clipped from V and 2 bases from J, the junction kept 5 bases outside the gene matches. The CDR3 coding sequence is TGTGCCAGTAGTGGCGGGACAGCTAACACTGAAGCTTTCTTT. It is translated as CASSGGTANTEAFF.

The chain employs TRBV19 and TRBJ2-7, with 11 bases lining up with TRBD1. The germline CDR1 and CDR2 sequences are LNHDA and SQIVND (reference sequence). The CDR3 consists of 14 residues. Trimming removed 10 bases from V and 2 bases from J; junction bases left unmatched: 7. The CDR3 sequence: CATSDRGLPYEQYF. The CDR3 DNA is TGTGCCACCTCGGACAGGGGGCTGCCCTACGAGCAGTACTTC. The variable domain in full, completed from reference TRBV19 and TRBJ2-7, reads DGGITQSPKYLFRKEGQNVTLSCEQNLNHDAMYWYRQDPGQGLRLIYYSQIVNDFQKGDIAEGYSVSREKKESFPLTVTSAQKNPTAFYLCATSDRGLPYEQYFGPGTRLTVT.

The genes are TRBV2 and TRBJ2-7; 8 bases fit TRBD1. Germline lookup yields CDR1 SNHLY and CDR2 FYNNEI. The J segment lost 3 bases and the V segment lost 6 bases, leaving 7 bases of the junction unmatched. The CDR3 sequence is 14 residues long. The CDR3, as DNA: TGTGCCAGCAGACGACAGGGGTCCTACTACGAGCAGTACTTC. This encodes CASRRQGSYYEQYF.

CDR3 nucleotides: TGTGCCAGCAGCTCGGGACTTGGCACTGAAGCTTTCTTT. It codes for CASSSGLGTEAFF. The rearrangement joins TRBV11-3 to TRBJ1-1, with D tentatively TRBD1 (5 bases). This CDR3 is built from 13 residues. V dropped 4 bases and J dropped 4 bases, with 10 bases sitting between them. Germline assignment: CDR1 SGHNT and CDR2 YENEEA.

The V call is TRBV6-1, the J call TRBJ2-7; tentatively, D is TRBD2 (6 bases). The CDR3 runs to 12 residues. Germline CDR1 is MNHNS and CDR2 is SASEGT. Trimming took 6 bases from V and 1 from J, leaving 7 bases between them. CDR3 amino acids: CASSGTSYEQYF. The CDR3 nucleotides are TGTGCCAGCAGCGGGACTTCCTACGAGCAGTACTTC.

This clone was found once. V usage is TRBV6-5 and J usage is TRBJ2-7, with TRBD1 matching 7 bases. There are 13 residues in the CDR3. In germline, CDR1 is MNHEY, CDR2 SVGAGI. The V gene end was trimmed by 6 bases and the J gene end by 3 bases; junction bases not matched to a gene: 5. This CDR3 is CASSHRQGYEQYF. The DNA of the CDR3 is TGTGCCAGCAGCCATCGACAGGGCTACGAGCAGTACTTC.

V is TRBV19 and J is TRBJ1-1, with D possibly TRBD1 on 5 matching bases. Germline-derived CDR1 and CDR2 are LNHDA and SQIVND (reference sequence). The CDR3 runs 12 residues. With 8 bases removed from V and 5 bases from J, the gap between germline ends came to 12 bases. Here the CDR3 DNA reads TGTGCCAGTTTCGTCGGGGGGACTGAAGCTTTCTTT. The encoded protein is CASFVGGTEAFF.

Concerning this clone itself: The same CDR3 is also encoded by other DNA sequences in this sample. This chain joins TRBV27 and TRBJ1-5, with D perhaps TRBD1 (6 bases). Germline values: CDR1 MNHEY, CDR2 SMNVEV (reference sequence). V shed 0 bases and J shed 2 bases, with 11 bases lying between them. CDR3 size: 16 residues. The CDR3 DNA reads TGTGCCAGCAGTTTATCCCCAGGGGCGGGCAATCAGCCCCAGCATTTT. Its translation is CASSLSPGAGNQPQHF.

CDR3 in amino acids: CASRGGVHTEAFF. The CDR3 DNA follows: TGTGCCAGCAGGGGCGGGGTACACACTGAAGCTTTCTTT. The chain has TRBV2 and TRBJ1-1; D remains unclear. V was trimmed by 6 bases and J by 3 bases, leaving 11 bases between them. This CDR3 region has 13 residues. CDR1 SNHLY and CDR2 FYNNEI come from the germline V gene. The entire variable domain, with the rest obtained from reference TRBV2 and TRBJ1-1, is as follows: EPEVTQTPSHQVTQMGQEVILRCVPISNHLYFYWYRQILGQKVEFLVSFYNNEISEKSEIFDDQFSVERPDGSNFTLKIRSTKLEDSAMYFCASRGGVHTEAFFGQGTRLTVV.

The rearrangement links TRBV11-3 to TRBJ2-1; 7 nucleotides line up with TRBD2. Germline trimming cut 1 base from V and 7 bases from J; bases unmatched to any gene: 1. The CDR3 covers 13 residues. Germline V lookup: CDR1 SGHNT, CDR2 YENEEA. The CDR3 reads CASSLGEGNEQFF. The CDR3 coding sequence is TGTGCCAGCAGCTTAGGGGAGGGGAATGAGCAGTTCTTC.

The chain combines TRBV11-2 with TRBJ2-7; D not resolved. The V gene's germline CDR1 is SGHAT and CDR2 FQNNGV. Trimming stripped 0 bases from V and 5 bases from J, with 11 bases between. The CDR3 spans 14 residues. The CDR3 here is CASSLETNIHEQYF. CDR3 nucleotides: TGTGCCAGCAGCTTAGAGACCAATATTCACGAGCAGTACTTC.

V usage is TRBV2 and J usage is TRBJ1-1, with D possibly being TRBD1 (6 bases). Trimming stripped 6 bases from V and 5 bases from J, with 13 bases between. The germline V gene has CDR1 SNHLY and CDR2 FYNNEI. This CDR3 is 13 amino acids long. The CDR3 bases are TGTGCCAGCAGCTCTTGGACAGATACTGAAGCTTTCTTT. It yields the protein CASSSWTDTEAFF. Full variable domain (outside the CDR3, taken from reference TRBV2 and TRBJ1-1): EPEVTQTPSHQVTQMGQEVILRCVPISNHLYFYWYRQILGQKVEFLVSFYNNEISEKSEIFDDQFSVERPDGSNFTLKIRSTKLEDSAMYFCASSSWTDTEAFFGQGTRLTVV.

J is TRBJ2-1 and V is TRBV27; D is possibly TRBD2 (6 bases). The V end lost 3 bases, the J end lost 4 bases, and 13 bases lay between the germline ends. In germline, CDR1 is MNHEY, CDR2 SMNVEV (reference sequence). The CDR3 covers 15 residues. CDR3 sequence (DNA): TGTGCCAGCAGTTTGCGGGGTCCGAATTACAATGAGCAGTTCTTC. This codes for CASSLRGPNYNEQFF.

The gene calls are TRBV28 and TRBJ1-5; 9 bases fit TRBD1. After removal of 5 bases from V and 0 bases from J, the junction contained 11 bases not matched to a gene. Germline CDR1 reads MDHEN; CDR2 reads SYDVKM. This CDR3 has 18 residues. The DNA of the CDR3 is TGTGCCAGCAGTAACCGGGACAGGGTATCATTTAGCAATCAGCCCCAGCATTTT. Its translation: CASSNRDRVSFSNQPQHF.

V is TRBV5-1 and J is TRBJ2-4, with 9 bases that match TRBD2. With V trimmed by 5 bases and J by 9 bases, 9 bases remained unmatched. CDR1 is SGHRS, CDR2 YFSETQ, per germline. This CDR3 contains 14 residues. The CDR3 is CASRAELAGTIQYF. CDR3 DNA sequence: TGCGCCAGCAGGGCCGAGCTAGCGGGGACCATTCAGTACTTC. The variable domain in full, completed from reference TRBV5-1 and TRBJ2-4, reads KAGVTQTPRYLIKTRGQQVTLSCSPISGHRSVSWYQQTPGQGLQFLFEYFSETQRNKGNFPGRFSGRQFSNSRSEMNVSTLELGDSALYLCASRAELAGTIQYFGAGTRLSVL.

This clone showed up just once. The junction shows a germline mismatch at one end, possibly a read error. The chain uses TRBV27 and TRBJ2-1; 7 bases agree with TRBD2. Germline V CDR1 and CDR2: MNHEY, SMNVEV (reference sequence). The CDR3 is 15 amino acids. DNA of the CDR3: TGTGCCAGCAGTTTAGAACTAGCGTCCTCCAATGAGCAGTTCTTC. Its protein is CASSLELASSNEQFF.

The chain couples TRBV4-1 to TRBJ2-1; 9 bases are a match to TRBD1. CDR1 is MGHRA and CDR2 is YSYEKL in the germline V gene. This CDR3 comprises 16 residues. Trimming at V came to 4 bases and at J to 7 bases, leaving 11 bases not matched to a gene. Here the CDR3 reads CASSLPATGGRNEQFF. DNA of the CDR3: TGCGCCAGCAGCCTCCCCGCTACAGGGGGCAGAAATGAGCAGTTCTTC.

This sequence joins TRBV15 and TRBJ2-1, with D tentatively TRBD2 (6 bases). Trimming pared 5 bases from V and 3 bases from J, leaving 14 bases between. Per the germline V gene, CDR1 is LNHNV and CDR2 is YYDKDF (reference sequence). The CDR3 consists of 15 residues. Here the CDR3 reads CATSRRDGNYNEQFF. The CDR3, as DNA: TGTGCCACCAGCCGGCGGGACGGAAACTACAATGAGCAGTTCTTC.

The gene calls are TRBV29-1 and TRBJ2-1, with 9 bases that match TRBD2. Trimming at V came to 0 bases and at J to 4 bases, leaving 10 bases not matched to a gene. Germline values: CDR1 SQVTM, CDR2 ANQGSEA. The CDR3 consists of 17 residues. The CDR3 region is CSVEDDFATSGYNEQFF. CDR3 nucleotide sequence: TGCAGCGTTGAAGATGATTTTGCGACTAGCGGATACAATGAGCAGTTCTTC.